This T cell receptor (beta chain) comes out of a study of blood T cells in healthy people across ages. Germline CDR1 and CDR2: DFQATT and SNEGSKA (reference sequence). The length of the CDR3 is 14 residues. The junction had 5 bases not matched to a gene; V was cut back by 3 bases and J by 4 bases. Primers used in a second PCR of about 7 to 11 cycles were a sample-barcoded 5' primer and a J-beta primer mix. TCRdb re-called the 5' RACE reads with MiXCR, one entry per CDR3 protein. The top ten clones hold approximately 13% of a sample with roughly 680,000 distinct CDR3 sequences, 40% to 65% of them seen once.

What was sequenced was blood. The receptor's source is a woman older than 75 in good health. This chain joins TRBV20-1 and TRBJ1-5; 8 bases match TRBD1. The CDR3 DNA reads TGCAGTGCTAGCCAGGGGGCACGGAATCAGCCCCAGCATTTT. Encoded protein: CSASQGARNQPQHF.